A selection of T cell receptor beta chains follows, all from one sample in a study of cytomegalovirus exposure and HLA in healthy donors. The assay was immunoSEQ multiplex PCR, and TCRdb's table has in-frame clones only and misses some. The sample carries 220,000 or so clones, 65% to 75% recorded once. The sample was PBMCs. These TCRs come from a woman younger than 45 in good health and CMV-seronegative. Each CDR3 is given with its conserved first and last residue. The order of the fields is J gene, D gene, clone size, V gene, CDR3 DNA, CDR3 protein. D genes are given only for firm matches. Only some rows state a clone size, as once, few, many or a class for expanded clones.

J: TRBJ2-5; D: TRBD2; size: .; V: TRBV9; DNA: TGTGCCAGCAGCGTGGGGGGGATGGGCGGACCGAGGGAGACCCAGTACTTC; CDR3: CASSVGGMGGPRETQYF
J: TRBJ2-7; D: .; size: .; V: TRBV5-1; DNA: TGTGCCAGCAGCCCCTGGACAGCTACTAATTACGAGCAGTACTTC; CDR3: CASSPWTATNYEQYF
J: TRBJ2-1; D: .; size: .; V: TRBV4-1; DNA: TGCGCCAGCAGCCAAGACGGGATAAGGGCGAACAATGAGCAGTTCTTC; CDR3: CASSQDGIRANNEQFF
J: TRBJ1-2; D: TRBD1; size: .; V: TRBV10-1; DNA: TGCGCCAGCAGTTTGGGACAGTATGGCTACACCTTC; CDR3: CASSLGQYGYTF
J: TRBJ2-7; D: .; size: once; V: TRBV18; DNA: TGTGCCAGCTCACCACCTGGGCAGTCCCCCTCCTACGAGCAGTACTTC; CDR3: CASSPPGQSPSYEQYF
J: TRBJ2-1; D: TRBD2; size: many; V: TRBV6-1; DNA: TGTGCCAGCAGTGATTTTAGCGGGGGGTACAATGAGCAGTTCTTC; CDR3: CASSDFSGGYNEQFF
J: TRBJ1-1; D: TRBD1; size: .; V: TRBV11-2; DNA: TGTGCCAGCAGCTTCACCGGGACAGGGAACACTGAAGCTTTCTTT; CDR3: CASSFTGTGNTEAFF
J: TRBJ2-5; D: .; size: .; V: TRBV30; DNA: TGTGCCTGGAGCGGACAGAATTATCAAGAGACCCAGTACTTC; CDR3: CAWSGQNYQETQYF
J: TRBJ1-6; D: .; size: .; V: TRBV30; DNA: TGTGCCTGGAGAACAGGAAATGGCAATTCACCCCTCCACTTT; CDR3: CAWRTGNGNSPLHF
J: TRBJ1-5; D: .; size: .; V: TRBV7-2; DNA: TGTGCCAGCAGCATAACAGGGATCGAAATTGGCAATCAGCCCCAGCATTTT; CDR3: CASSITGIEIGNQPQHF
J: TRBJ1-6; D: .; size: few; V: TRBV30; DNA: TGTGCCTGGAGTAGAGGACGGGGGGATAATTCACCCCTCCACTTT; CDR3: CAWSRGRGDNSPLHF
J: TRBJ2-5; D: .; size: .; V: TRBV7-3; DNA: TGTGCCAGCAGCTCGGGCGGGTCTCGGCTAGAGACCCAGTACTTC; CDR3: CASSSGGSRLETQYF
J: TRBJ2-7; D: .; size: .; V: TRBV7-8; DNA: TGTGCCAGCAGCTTAGAGGAGGGGAGGTACGAGCAGTACTTC; CDR3: CASSLEEGRYEQYF
J: TRBJ2-3; D: TRBD2; size: .; V: TRBV9; DNA: TGTGTCAGCAGCGCAGGAGGTAGCGGGAACCCCACAGATACGCAGTATTTT; CDR3: CVSSAGGSGNPTDTQYF
J: TRBJ1-1; D: .; size: once; V: TRBV11-3; DNA: TGTGCCAGCAGCTTAATTAGGGGGACTGAAGCTTTCTTT; CDR3: CASSLIRGTEAFF
J: TRBJ1-2; D: TRBD1; size: .; V: TRBV11-2; DNA: TGTGCCAGCAGCTTCAGGGGGCGCGAGGGGGTAGATGGCTACACCTTC; CDR3: CASSFRGREGVDGYTF
J: TRBJ2-6; D: .; size: once; V: TRBV18; DNA: TGTGCCAGCTCACGAACCCCAGGGGAAGTAGGTGGTGGGGCCAACGTCCTGACTTTC; CDR3: CASSRTPGEVGGGANVLTF
J: TRBJ2-1; D: .; size: once; V: TRBV6-6; DNA: TGTGCCAGCAGTTACGTGGACAGTTCCAATGAGCAGTTCTTC; CDR3: CASSYVDSSNEQFF
J: TRBJ2-3; D: .; size: .; V: TRBV30; DNA: TGTGCCTGGAGTCTTAACACAGATACGCAGTATTTT; CDR3: CAWSLNTDTQYF
J: TRBJ1-2; D: .; size: once; V: TRBV29-1; DNA: TGCAGCGTTGAAGATCCTGAGGGGGAGGGCTACACCTTC; CDR3: CSVEDPEGEGYTF
J: TRBJ2-1; D: TRBD2; size: .; V: TRBV11-3; DNA: TGTGCCAGCAGCCCACGGTCGGGCGGGGGGGTATACAATGAGCAGTTCTTC; CDR3: CASSPRSGGGVYNEQFF
J: TRBJ2-1; D: TRBD2; size: .; V: TRBV4-2; DNA: TGTGCCAGCAGCCAAGCACTAGCGGGAGCCTTCAATGAGCAGTTCTTC; CDR3: CASSQALAGAFNEQFF
J: TRBJ1-5; D: TRBD1; size: .; V: TRBV6-1; DNA: TGTGCCAGCAGACCGGGACAGGGCAAACAGCCCCAGCATTTT; CDR3: CASRPGQGKQPQHF